The next 30 T cell receptor beta chains were all read from a single sample in a study of technical replicates of blood from several donors. Repertoires were generated with immunoSEQ multiplex PCR, while TCRdb's copy carries only in-frame clones and drops some. The sample consists of about 81,000 clones, more than 90% of them appearing once. The sample was T cells isolated from PBMCs. These receptors were collected from a human donor in good health.

The chain carries TRBV7-2 and TRBJ2-7; TRBD2 aligns across 8 bases. J lost 3 bases, V lost 6 bases, and 16 bases had no gene match. This CDR3 region has 17 residues. Germline V gives CDR1 SGHTA, CDR2 FQGNSA. CDR3 nucleotide sequence: TGTGCCAGCAGAGCCTGGACTAGCCTGAACACCGGCTACGAGCAGTACTTC. It codes for CASRAWTSLNTGYEQYF. Based on the CDR3 plus reference TRBV7-2 and TRBJ2-7, the full variable domain is GAGVSQSPSNKVTEKGKDVELRCDPISGHTALYWYRQSLGQGLEFLIYFQGNSAPDKSGLPSDRFSAERTGGSVSTLTIQRTQQEDSAVYLCASRAWTSLNTGYEQYFGPGTRLTVT.

The chain carries TRBV28 and TRBJ2-2; D gene unclear. Trimming left V 6 bases short and J 2 bases short, with 7 bases between. The germline gives CDR1 MDHEN, CDR2 SYDVKM. This CDR3 is built from 13 residues. CDR3 in DNA: TGTGCCAGCAGCCACAGAAACACCGGGGAGCTGTTTTTT. It translates to CASSHRNTGELFF.

The chain carries TRBV19 and TRBJ2-7, with 9 bases lining up with TRBD1. The CDR3 totals 16 residues. CDR1 and CDR2 (germline): LNHDA, SQIVND (reference sequence). Trimming took 5 bases from V and 4 from J; bases not matched to a gene: 12. DNA for the CDR3: TGTGCCAGTAGTCTCTTGGGAGGGACAGGGAGATACGAGCAGTACTTC. This sequence encodes CASSLLGGTGRYEQYF. Full variable domain (rest looked up from reference TRBV19 and TRBJ2-7): DGGITQSPKYLFRKEGQNVTLSCEQNLNHDAMYWYRQDPGQGLRLIYYSQIVNDFQKGDIAEGYSVSREKKESFPLTVTSAQKNPTAFYLCASSLLGGTGRYEQYFGPGTRLTVT.

The chain links TRBV11-3 to TRBJ1-1; D is unclear. This CDR3 is built from 13 residues. V gave up 2 bases and J gave up 4 bases, with 8 bases separating them. Germline CDR1 reads SGHNT; CDR2 reads YENEEA. This CDR3 reads CASSLSSSTEAFF. In nucleotides, the CDR3 is TGTGCCAGCAGCTTATCATCTAGCACTGAAGCTTTCTTT.

The chain couples TRBV9 to TRBJ1-1; D is ambiguous. CDR1 is SGDLS, CDR2 YYNGEE, per germline. CDR3 length: 13 residues. V lost 4 bases to trimming and J lost 5 bases, with 12 bases between them. The CDR3 sequence is CASSSDGKTEAFF. CDR3 nucleotides: TGTGCCAGCAGCTCGGACGGGAAAACTGAAGCTTTCTTT.

The chain carries TRBV5-1 and TRBJ1-2, with D possibly being TRBD1 (6 bases). CDR3 length equals 16 residues. Trimming cost V 0 bases and J 4 bases, with 16 bases left between them. Germline V gene sequence: CDR1 SGHRS, CDR2 YFSETQ. CDR3 nucleotide sequence: TGCGCCAGCAGCTTGGTTCTGGGGGCGGGAGCCTATGGCTACACCTTC. Translating gives CASSLVLGAGAYGYTF.

This chain links TRBV29-1 with TRBJ2-2; D not certain. Germline V gives CDR1 SQVTM, CDR2 ANQGSEA. Trimming stripped 5 bases from V and 8 bases from J, with 15 bases between. The length of the CDR3 is 13 residues. The CDR3 coding sequence is TGCAGCGTTAGGCTTCTAGGTTCGGGGGAGCTGTTTTTT. It translates to CSVRLLGSGELFF.

The rearrangement joins TRBV6-5 to TRBJ1-1; weak D call: TRBD1 (5 bases). CDR1 MNHEY and CDR2 SVGAGI come from the germline V gene. Trimming stripped 0 bases from V and 8 bases from J, with 10 bases between. The CDR3 length is 13 residues. The CDR3 DNA is TGTGCCAGCAGTTACTCGCAGGGAAGGGAAGCTTTCTTT. Translating it yields CASSYSQGREAFF.

The rearrangement links TRBV30 to TRBJ1-5; maybe TRBD1 (6 bases). Between the trimmed V and J ends, which lost 1 base and 2 bases, there was a span of 15 bases. The CDR3 is 16 residues long. Per germline, CDR1 GTSNPN and CDR2 SVGIG (reference sequence). Here the CDR3 reads CAWSAMAGAGNQPQHF. The CDR3 DNA is TGTGCCTGGAGTGCTATGGCGGGGGCAGGCAATCAGCCCCAGCATTTT. The full variable domain, completed using reference TRBV30 and TRBJ1-5, is SQTIHQWPATLVQPVGSPLSLECTVEGTSNPNLYWYRQAAGRGLQLLFYSVGIGQISSEVPQNLSASRPQDRQFILSSKKLLLSDSGFYLCAWSAMAGAGNQPQHFGDGTRLSIL.

This clone was seen a single time. The genes are TRBV27 and TRBJ2-7, with a possible D match to TRBD1 (5 bases). The CDR3 consists of 14 residues. V was pared by 3 bases and J by 0 bases, with 9 bases between. The germline CDR1 and CDR2 sequences are MNHEY and SMNVEV (reference sequence). The CDR3 bases are TGTGCCAGCAGTTTCGCAGGGAACTCCTACGAGCAGTACTTC. This encodes CASSFAGNSYEQYF.

The chain has TRBV5-1 and TRBJ1-5; the match to TRBD1 covers 7 bases. With 4 bases clipped from V and 1 base from J, the junction kept 5 bases outside the gene matches. In germline, CDR1 is SGHRS, CDR2 YFSETQ. This CDR3 contains 15 residues. The CDR3 DNA follows: TGCGCCAGCAGCACCCAGGGGGACAGCAATCAGCCCCAGCATTTT. Translating it yields CASSTQGDSNQPQHF.

This rearrangement joins TRBV19 to TRBJ1-3; D call uncertain. This CDR3 is built from 16 residues. CDR1 and CDR2 (germline): LNHDA, SQIVND (reference sequence). V lost 2 bases and J lost 0, with 11 bases in between. In nucleotides, the CDR3 is TGTGCCAGTAGTATATTGGAGGCAGGCTCTGGAAACACCATATATTTT. The encoded protein is CASSILEAGSGNTIYF.

The chain joins TRBV5-4 to TRBJ1-3; D gene ambiguous. Looked up from germline, CDR1 is SGHNT and CDR2 is YYREEE (reference sequence). This CDR3 comprises 15 residues. The ends were cut back, 3 bases at V and 4 bases at J, with 14 bases in the middle. CDR3 nucleotides: TGTGCCAGCAGCTCACCCGAGGTCATGGGAAACACCATATATTTT. This sequence encodes CASSSPEVMGNTIYF.

The chain has TRBV4-3 and TRBJ2-1; 7 positions agree with TRBD2. V lost 2 bases to trimming and J lost 0 bases; unmatched junction nucleotides: 10. Germline V gene lookup returns CDR1 LGHNA and CDR2 YSLEER. The CDR3 has 18 residues. CDR3 protein: CASSQWVRLADSYNEQFF. The CDR3 DNA sequence: TGCGCCAGCAGCCAATGGGTTCGCCTAGCGGACTCCTACAATGAGCAGTTCTTC.

This clone showed up just once. The chain couples TRBV6-6 to TRBJ2-7; 8 bases map to TRBD2. With V trimmed by 8 bases and J by 5 bases, 11 bases remained unmatched. Germline assignment: CDR1 MNHNY and CDR2 SVGAGI (reference sequence). This CDR3 has 14 amino acids. The CDR3 here is CASRGAGAFHEQYF. The CDR3 nucleotides are TGTGCCAGCCGAGGAGCGGGAGCGTTCCACGAGCAGTACTTC.

V usage is TRBV6-1 and J usage is TRBJ2-2; the D gene is possibly TRBD1 (5 bases). The CDR3 consists of 15 residues. Germline V gives CDR1 MNHNS, CDR2 SASEGT. Deletions cut 6 bases from V and 2 bases from J, with 13 bases between. This CDR3 is CASRVETANTGELFF. The CDR3 bases are TGTGCCAGCAGAGTCGAGACAGCCAACACCGGGGAGCTGTTTTTT.

The V call is TRBV2, the J call TRBJ1-1, with 10 bases lining up with TRBD1. This CDR3 spans 13 amino acids. V shed 6 bases and J 8 bases; nucleotides not matched to a gene: 6. The V gene's germline CDR1 is SNHLY and CDR2 FYNNEI. CDR3 residues: CASRGQGMIEAFF. The CDR3, as DNA: TGTGCCAGCAGGGGACAGGGGATGATCGAAGCTTTCTTT. Full variable domain (outside the CDR3, taken from reference TRBV2 and TRBJ1-1): EPEVTQTPSHQVTQMGQEVILRCVPISNHLYFYWYRQILGQKVEFLVSFYNNEISEKSEIFDDQFSVERPDGSNFTLKIRSTKLEDSAMYFCASRGQGMIEAFFGQGTRLTVV.

J is TRBJ2-7 and V is TRBV11-2; D ambiguous. V lost 5 bases to trimming and J lost 0 bases, with 11 bases between them. Germline V gene lookup returns CDR1 SGHAT and CDR2 FQNNGV. This CDR3 is 14 amino acids long. The CDR3 loop reads CASSPRPNSYEQYF. The CDR3 coding sequence is TGTGCCAGCAGCCCTAGACCTAACTCCTACGAGCAGTACTTC.

CDR3 sequence (DNA): TGTGCCAGCAGTTACTCTAGGCAGGGGAGTGGCTACACCTTC. It encodes CASSYSRQGSGYTF. This chain uses TRBV6-5 with TRBJ1-2, with a tentative D call TRBD1 (6 bases). V was trimmed by 0 bases and J by 7 bases, leaving 12 bases between them. The CDR3 sequence is 14 residues long. From germline, CDR1 is MNHEY and CDR2 SVGAGI.

This clone was seen just once. The J gene is TRBJ1-1, the V gene TRBV2, with 9 nucleotides matching TRBD1. V lost 5 bases, J lost 0 bases, and 10 bases stayed unmatched. The germline CDR1 and CDR2 sequences are SNHLY and FYNNEI. The CDR3 is 17 amino acids. The CDR3 reads CASSWDRVWGLNTEAFF. The CDR3 DNA is TGTGCCAGCAGTTGGGACAGGGTATGGGGTCTGAACACTGAAGCTTTCTTT.

The gene calls are TRBV18 and TRBJ2-7; TRBD2 agrees at 10 bases. Germline V gene data show CDR1 as KGHSH and CDR2 as LQKENI. V was clipped by 4 bases and J by 3 bases; unmatched bases: 0. The CDR3 covers 13 residues. The CDR3 coding sequence is TGTGCCAGCTCACTAGCGGGAGGCTACGAGCAGTACTTC. Residues: CASSLAGGYEQYF.

This chain links TRBV30 with TRBJ2-7, with unresolved D. The length of the CDR3 is 14 residues. Germline values: CDR1 GTSNPN, CDR2 SVGIG (reference sequence). Deletions cut 2 bases from V and 6 bases from J, with 17 bases between. The CDR3 DNA reads as TGTGCCTGGAGTTTCCCCCCTAGGTACTCCGAGCAGTACTTC. Encoded protein: CAWSFPPRYSEQYF.

The rearrangement uses TRBV29-1 and TRBJ2-5, with D perhaps TRBD1 (6 bases). The CDR3 has 17 residues. Trimming cost V 1 base and J 0 bases, with 18 bases left between them. Germline loops: CDR1 SQVTM, CDR2 ANQGSEA. DNA for the CDR3: TGCAGCGTTGAAGGCCCACAGGGCGCCACGTACCAAGAGACCCAGTACTTC. This sequence encodes CSVEGPQGATYQETQYF.

This clone came up once. The chain combines TRBV6-1 with TRBJ2-1; D might be TRBD1 (6 bases). CDR1 MNHNS and CDR2 SASEGT come from the germline V gene. Between the trimmed V and J ends, which lost 3 bases and 4 bases, there was a span of 7 bases. There are 13 residues in the CDR3. This CDR3 reads CASSEGQYNEQFF. CDR3 coding DNA: TGTGCCAGCAGTGAGGGACAATACAATGAGCAGTTCTTC.

The V gene is TRBV18, the J gene TRBJ2-2; a weak D match, TRBD2 (5 bases). Trimming shortened V by 6 bases and J by 1 base, and 6 bases separated the two germline ends. Germline CDR1 reads KGHSH; CDR2 reads LQKENI. The CDR3 has 13 amino acids. The CDR3 region has the DNA TGTGCCAGCTCGACTATGAACACCGGGGAGCTGTTTTTT. Translating gives CASSTMNTGELFF.

This clone was observed a few times. This chain joins TRBV11-2 and TRBJ1-2, with D tentatively TRBD1 (5 bases). The CDR3 is 14 residues long. From germline, CDR1 is SGHAT and CDR2 FQNNGV. Trimming left V 2 bases short and J 8 bases short, with 15 bases between. The CDR3 coding sequence is TGTGCCAGCAGCTTAAGTACGGGGGATGGGGGCTACACCTTC. This translates into CASSLSTGDGGYTF.

The chain couples TRBV28 to TRBJ1-4; D is unresolved. This CDR3 contains 15 residues. Per the germline V gene, CDR1 is MDHEN and CDR2 is SYDVKM. V lost 3 bases, J lost 7 bases, and 15 bases lay in between. The CDR3 region has the DNA TGTGCCAGCAGTTTGGGGAGAGGGTTTAGTGAAAAACTGTTTTTT. As protein: CASSLGRGFSEKLFF. Using reference TRBV28 and TRBJ1-4 for the parts outside the CDR3, the full variable domain is DVKVTQSSRYLVKRTGEKVFLECVQDMDHENMFWYRQDPGLGLRLIYFSYDVKMKEKGDIPEGYSVSREKKERFSLILESASTNQTSMYLCASSLGRGFSEKLFFGSGTQLSVL.

J is TRBJ1-5 and V is TRBV4-2; 8 bases are shared with TRBD1. Unmatched junction bases numbered 11, after V lost 1 base and J lost 0 bases. The germline gives CDR1 LGHNA, CDR2 YNFKEQ. The CDR3 extends over 19 amino acids. This CDR3 reads CASSQGSFGTGLSNQPQHF. CDR3 DNA sequence: TGTGCCAGCAGCCAAGGGTCTTTCGGGACAGGACTTAGCAATCAGCCCCAGCATTTT.

The chain uses TRBV7-8 and TRBJ2-1; 7 nucleotides agree with TRBD2. V lost 1 base and J lost 3; bases outside the gene matches: 3. The CDR3 is made up of 15 amino acids. CDR1 and CDR2 from the germline V gene are SGHVS and FQNEAQ. CDR3 DNA sequence: TGTGCCAGCAGCTTAGAGGGCGGGAGCTACAATGAGCAGTTCTTC. It encodes CASSLEGGSYNEQFF.

The chain employs TRBV19 and TRBJ1-5, with D possibly TRBD1 on 5 matching bases. Germline CDR1 and CDR2: LNHDA and SQIVND (reference sequence). V was trimmed by 4 bases and J by 0 bases, leaving 13 bases between them. The CDR3 extends over 16 amino acids. This CDR3 is CASSTSRVPSNQPQHF. The CDR3 DNA reads TGTGCCAGTAGTACCAGCAGGGTACCTAGCAATCAGCCCCAGCATTTT.